A single sample is the source of the 11 T cell receptor beta chains below, sequenced in a study of cytomegalovirus exposure and HLA in healthy donors. The PCR had 60 Vbeta and 13 Jbeta primers. Repertoires were generated with immunoSEQ multiplex PCR, while TCRdb's copy carries only in-frame clones and drops some. Among 270,000 or so clones listed, approximately 90% were seen once. The sample comprised PBMCs. The receptors shown here come from a middle-aged man in good health and CMV-seropositive.

The chain links TRBV4-1 to TRBJ2-7; 7 nucleotides align to TRBD2. The CDR3 is 18 residues long. CDR1 is MGHRA and CDR2 is YSYEKL in the germline V gene. V was clipped by 4 bases and J by 0 bases; unmatched bases: 15. In nucleotides, the CDR3 is TGCGCCAGCAGCCTCAACCTAGCGGTCCTGGGGGGCTCCTACGAGCAGTACTTC. Translated, it gives CASSLNLAVLGGSYEQYF.

The gene calls are TRBV11-2 and TRBJ2-5; 8 bases align to TRBD2. Germline lookup yields CDR1 SGHAT and CDR2 FQNNGV. The CDR3 consists of 17 residues. V was clipped by 0 bases and J by 1 base; unmatched bases: 7. The CDR3, as DNA: TGTGCCAGCAGCTTAGATGGGGCGGGAGGCGTCCAAGAGACCCAGTACTTC. Amino acid sequence: CASSLDGAGGVQETQYF.

With respect to this clone: Sequence at one end of the junction differs from germline and may be a read error. The CDR3 is CASSGRNGSYEQYF. CDR3 nucleotides: TGTGCGAGCAGTGGGAGGAATGGCTCCTACGAGCAGTACTTC. V usage is TRBV7-9 and J usage is TRBJ2-7, with D possibly being TRBD2 (6 bases). The germline V gene encodes CDR1 SEHNR and CDR2 FQNEAQ (reference sequence). This CDR3 region has 14 residues.

The gene calls are TRBV27 and TRBJ2-7; 10 bases line up with TRBD2. The germline V gene has CDR1 MNHEY and CDR2 SMNVEV (reference sequence). The CDR3 contains 13 residues. The V segment lost 4 bases and the J segment 4 bases; nucleotides outside the gene matches: 1. CDR3 nucleotides: TGTGCCAGCAGTTGGACTAGCGGTTACGAGCAGTACTTC. Protein product: CASSWTSGYEQYF.

This chain connects TRBV25-1 to TRBJ2-1; possible D gene TRBD2, 6 bases. Between the trimmed V and J ends, which lost 6 bases and 4 bases, there was a span of 16 bases. Germline loops: CDR1 MGHDK, CDR2 SYGVNS. This CDR3 comprises 15 residues. The CDR3 DNA follows: TGTGCCAGCAGCGACACCCACGGGGGATACAATGAGCAGTTCTTC. Encoded protein: CASSDTHGGYNEQFF.

The gene calls are TRBV18 and TRBJ2-3; D possibly corresponds to TRBD1 (6 bases). Germline V CDR1 and CDR2: KGHSH, LQKENI. Trimming shortened V by 3 bases and J by 4 bases, and 11 bases separated the two germline ends. The CDR3 totals 14 residues. The CDR3 protein is CASSPPGEADTQYF. The CDR3 nucleotides are TGTGCCAGCTCACCGCCAGGGGAAGCAGATACGCAGTATTTT.

This sequence joins TRBV27 and TRBJ2-5; tentatively, D is TRBD2 (6 bases). The DNA end is more similar to TRBJ2-7, so the J call may be wrong. CDR3 length: 14 amino acids. The germline V gene has CDR1 MNHEY and CDR2 SMNVEV (reference sequence). In nucleotides, the CDR3 is TGTGCCAGCAGTTTACGTGGGACTCCTTACGAGCAGTACTTC. This encodes CASSLRGTPYEQYF.

The chain combines TRBV15 with TRBJ1-2; D is possibly TRBD1 (5 bases). CDR1 and CDR2 (germline): LNHNV, YYDKDF (reference sequence). The CDR3 consists of 15 residues. The germline V and J ends were trimmed by 0 bases and 4 bases, with 12 bases remaining between them. CDR3 nucleotides: TGTGCCACCAGCAGAGATCATCAGGGCGTCTATGGCTACACCTTC. It encodes CATSRDHQGVYGYTF.

The chain carries TRBV6-8 and TRBJ2-7, with unresolved D. Per the germline V gene, CDR1 is MNHGY and CDR2 is SAAAGT. The ends were cut back, 2 bases at V and 2 bases at J, with 7 bases in the middle. The CDR3 sequence is 13 residues long. The CDR3 DNA follows: TGTGCCAGCAGTTACGTGGGCACCTACGAGCAGTACTTC. Protein: CASSYVGTYEQYF.

The chain couples TRBV7-3 to TRBJ1-1; D may be TRBD1 (5 bases). Deletions cut 4 bases from V and 2 bases from J, with 8 bases between. Germline V gene lookup returns CDR1 SGHTA and CDR2 FQGTGA. This CDR3 is built from 13 residues. The CDR3 spells CASSSQGNTEAFF. The DNA of the CDR3 is TGTGCCAGCAGCTCTCAGGGTAACACTGAAGCTTTCTTT.

The chain joins TRBV27 to TRBJ2-3; maybe TRBD2 (6 bases). Deletions cut 2 bases from V and 3 bases from J, with 12 bases between. Germline V CDR1 and CDR2: MNHEY, SMNVEV (reference sequence). This CDR3 region has 15 residues. The CDR3 bases are TGTGCCAGCAGTTTACGAGCGGGCGGGACAGATACGCAGTATTTT. Translated: CASSLRAGGTDTQYF.